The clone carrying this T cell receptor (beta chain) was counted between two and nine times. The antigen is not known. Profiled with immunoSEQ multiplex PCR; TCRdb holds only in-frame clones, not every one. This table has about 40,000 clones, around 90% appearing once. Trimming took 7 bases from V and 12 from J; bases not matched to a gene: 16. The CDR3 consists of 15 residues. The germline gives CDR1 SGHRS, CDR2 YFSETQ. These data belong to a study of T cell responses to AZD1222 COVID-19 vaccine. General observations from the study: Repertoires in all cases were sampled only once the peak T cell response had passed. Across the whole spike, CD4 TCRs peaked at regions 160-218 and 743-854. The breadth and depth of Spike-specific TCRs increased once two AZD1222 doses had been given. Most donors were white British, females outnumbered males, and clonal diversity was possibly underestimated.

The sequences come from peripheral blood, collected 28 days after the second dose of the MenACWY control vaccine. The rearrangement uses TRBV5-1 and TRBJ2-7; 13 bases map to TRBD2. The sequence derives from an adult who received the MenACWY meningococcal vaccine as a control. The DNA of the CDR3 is TGCGCCAGCCCCCTAGGTAAACTAGCGGGAGGGGCTTGGTACTTC. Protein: CASPLGKLAGGAWYF.